These 26 T cell receptor beta chains originate from one sample sequenced in a study of blood T cells in healthy people across ages. Next came a second PCR, run for about 6 to 12 cycles, which used a sample-barcoded 5' primer along with a J-beta primer mix. TCRdb re-analysed the 5' RACE reads in MiXCR, keeping a single row per CDR3 protein. The sample has hundreds of thousands of distinct CDR3 sequences, roughly 30% seen once. Sequenced sample: blood. The receptors originated from a woman over 75 in good health.

The chain uses TRBV2 and TRBJ2-3; 11 nucleotides line up with TRBD2. Trimming removed 3 bases from V and 2 bases from J; junction bases left unmatched: 4. The germline V gene has CDR1 SNHLY and CDR2 FYNNEI. This CDR3 is built from 16 residues. The CDR3 bases are TGTGCCAGCAGTGAGGCTAGCGGGGGGAACACAGATACGCAGTATTTT. Protein product: CASSEASGGNTDTQYF.

The genes are TRBV24-1 and TRBJ2-2; D is possibly TRBD2 (5 bases). Trimming took 4 bases from V and 4 from J, leaving 21 bases between them. Per germline, CDR1 KGHDR and CDR2 SFDVKD. The length of the CDR3 is 18 residues. The CDR3 DNA reads as TGTGCCACCAGTGACCCAAACACCGGCTTCCGGGGCACCGGGGAGCTGTTTTTT. Its translation is CATSDPNTGFRGTGELFF.

The chain recombines TRBV7-2 with TRBJ2-7; the match to TRBD1 covers 7 bases. Germline assignment: CDR1 SGHTA and CDR2 FQGNSA. V lost 5 bases to trimming and J lost 9 bases; unmatched junction nucleotides: 16. The CDR3 contains 15 residues. The CDR3 DNA sequence: TGTGCCAGCAGCCGTATTACGGACAGGACCATCGGGCAGTACTTC. It codes for CASSRITDRTIGQYF.

This clonotype has a count of ten or more. In nucleotides, the CDR3 is TGTGCCACCAGCAGGGACTTAGCGGAAGATACGCAGTATTTT. Protein product: CATSRDLAEDTQYF. The chain joins TRBV15 to TRBJ2-3; perhaps TRBD2 as D (6 bases). Deletions cut 3 bases from V and 5 bases from J, with 12 bases between. CDR3 size: 14 residues. The germline CDR1 and CDR2 sequences are LNHNV and YYDKDF (reference sequence).

This clonotype was observed at least ten times. This chain joins TRBV7-2 and TRBJ2-7, with 9 positions matching TRBD2. The germline V gene encodes CDR1 SGHTA and CDR2 FQGNSA. The trim removed 5 bases at V and 7 bases at J, leaving 12 bases unmatched. The length of the CDR3 is 15 residues. The chain's CDR3 is CASSIGSSGGREQYF. The CDR3 region has the DNA TGTGCCAGCAGCATAGGGAGTAGCGGGGGTCGTGAGCAGTACTTC. The complete variable domain, with remaining parts taken from reference TRBV7-2 and TRBJ2-7, reads GAGVSQSPSNKVTEKGKDVELRCDPISGHTALYWYRQSLGQGLEFLIYFQGNSAPDKSGLPSDRFSAERTGGSVSTLTIQRTQQEDSAVYLCASSIGSSGGREQYFGPGTRLTVT.

This rearrangement joins TRBV15 to TRBJ2-1; D remains ambiguous. V lost 1 base and J lost 8, with 6 bases in between. CDR1 LNHNV and CDR2 YYDKDF come from the germline V gene (reference sequence). CDR3 length: 12 residues. The DNA of the CDR3 is TGTGCCACCAGCAGAGTGGGTGATGAGCAGTTCTTC. Translated, it gives CATSRVGDEQFF.

This clonotype appeared a few times. CDR3 sequence reads: CSARGGGAADTQYF. The CDR3, as DNA: TGCAGTGCCAGGGGCGGGGGGGCCGCAGATACGCAGTATTTT. The chain joins TRBV20-1 to TRBJ2-3, with 9 bases fitting TRBD2. V gave up 6 bases and J gave up 4 bases; unmatched junction bases: 8. Germline CDR1 DFQATT, CDR2 SNEGSKA (reference sequence). The CDR3 is made up of 14 amino acids.

This clonotype was recorded many times. The genes are TRBV7-8 and TRBJ2-6, with D perhaps TRBD1 (5 bases). Germline V gives CDR1 SGHVS, CDR2 FQNEAQ. This CDR3 is built from 20 residues. Between the trimmed V and J ends, which lost 2 bases and 2 bases, there was a span of 22 bases. The CDR3 nucleotides are TGTGCCAGCAGCTTAAGATTCGGTTTTCAGGGCCCCGCTGGGGCCAACGTCCTGACTTTC. It translates to CASSLRFGFQGPAGANVLTF. Drawing the rest from reference TRBV7-8 and TRBJ2-6, the complete variable domain is GAGVSQSPRYKVAKRGQDVALRCDPISGHVSLFWYQQALGQGPEFLTYFQNEAQLDKSGLPSDRFFAERPEGSVSTLKIQRTQQEDSAVYLCASSLRFGFQGPAGANVLTFGAGSRLTVL.

Concerning this clonotype itself: Likely a read error: the CDR3 ends without its conserved phenylalanine or tryptophan. This chain joins TRBV15 and TRBJ2-1; 8 nucleotides match TRBD1. Looked up from germline, CDR1 is LNHNV and CDR2 is YYDKDF (reference sequence). The CDR3 runs 14 residues. The V and J ends lost 5 bases and 13 bases, in that order; junction bases with no gene match: 13. The CDR3 nucleotides are TGTGCCACCAGCTCGTGGACAGGGATGGAGGCCCAGTTCTTA. Its protein product is CATSSWTGMEAQFL.

Points on this clonotype: One junction end does not reproduce the germline sequence, and a read error may be involved. The J gene is TRBJ2-3, the V gene TRBV12-3 or TRBV12-4, with D hard to call. CDR3 length: 17 amino acids. CDR3 sequence: CASSLARSAVSTDAQYF. DNA of the CDR3: TGTGCCAGCAGTTTAGCAAGGTCGGCAGTGAGCACAGATGCGCAGTATTTT.

In this sample, this clonotype turned up a few times. The rearrangement uses TRBV3-1 and TRBJ1-5; D not resolved. CDR1 and CDR2 from the germline V gene are LGHDT and YNNKEL (reference sequence). V was pared by 3 bases and J by 0 bases, with 9 bases between. The CDR3 is made up of 15 amino acids. The CDR3: CASSQAVNSNQPQHF. CDR3 DNA sequence: TGTGCCAGCAGCCAGGCTGTGAATAGCAATCAGCCCCAGCATTTT.

The V call is TRBV7-6, the J call TRBJ2-5; TRBD2 aligns across 10 bases. With V trimmed by 5 bases and J by 11 bases, 14 bases remained unmatched. Germline V lookup: CDR1 SGHVS, CDR2 FNYEAQ. CDR3 size: 15 residues. In nucleotides, the CDR3 is TGTGCCAGCAGCGCTAAGGCTAGCGGGAGTGTTGAGCAGTACTTC. This sequence encodes CASSAKASGSVEQYF.

In its sample, this clonotype was seen many times. The CDR3 DNA reads as TGCAGTGCCGTGGGCGGCTACGAGCAGTACTTC. Translated: CSAVGGYEQYF. This chain links TRBV20-1 with TRBJ2-7; D uncertain. V lost 6 bases and J lost 3, with 9 bases in between. The CDR3 consists of 11 residues. Germline-derived CDR1 and CDR2 are DFQATT and SNEGSKA (reference sequence).

On this clonotype: This may stem from a read error, because a much larger clone lies one nucleotide away. This chain's CDR3 is CASSYKAPGPLGHTQYF. The CDR3 bases are TGTGCCAGCAGTTACAAGGCGCCGGGACCCTTAGGGCATACGCAGTATTTT. The J gene is TRBJ2-3, the V gene TRBV6-2 or TRBV6-3; D may be TRBD1 or TRBD2 (5 bases each). The germline V gene has CDR1 MNHEY and CDR2 SVGEGT. The CDR3 consists of 17 residues. The germline V and J ends were trimmed by 2 bases and 7 bases, with 22 bases remaining between them.

This clonotype was observed at least ten times. V and J are TRBV25-1 and TRBJ2-5; no firm D call. Germline loops: CDR1 MGHDK, CDR2 SYGVNS. This CDR3 comprises 15 residues. V shed 5 bases and J shed 0 bases, with 13 bases lying between them. CDR3 nucleotides: TGTGCCAGCAGTCCCTCTCGCAGGAACCAAGAGACCCAGTACTTC. This gives the protein CASSPSRRNQETQYF. Looking up the rest from reference TRBV25-1 and TRBJ2-5 gives the full variable domain: EADIYQTPRYLVIGTGKKITLECSQTMGHDKMYWYQQDPGMELHLIHYSYGVNSTEKGDLSSESTVSRIRTEHFPLTLESARPSHTSQYLCASSPSRRNQETQYFGPGTRLLVL.

Comment on this clonotype: Given a much more abundant clone one base away, this may be a read error. The chain has TRBV20-1 and TRBJ1-1; D not certain. This CDR3 region has 15 residues. CDR1 and CDR2 (germline): DFQATT, SNEGSKA (reference sequence). CDR3 in amino acids: CSVRTDNPFPREAFF. The CDR3 DNA sequence: TGCAGTGTTAGAACTGACAACCCTTTTCCCCGGGAAGCTTTCTTT.

This clonotype showed up many times. The chain uses TRBV9 and TRBJ2-1; 9 bases are a match to TRBD1. CDR3 length: 15 residues. The ends lost 2 bases at V and 4 bases at J; junction bases unmatched: 4. Germline V gene lookup returns CDR1 SGDLS and CDR2 YYNGEE. The CDR3 DNA follows: TGTGCCAGCAGCGTTAGGACAGGGGAATACAATGAGCAGTTCTTC. Translated: CASSVRTGEYNEQFF.

This clonotype was seen only a few times. The CDR3 coding sequence is TGCGCCAGCAGCTTAGGATTGACAGGGAGCTATGGCTACACCTTC. This encodes CASSLGLTGSYGYTF. V is TRBV5-1 and J is TRBJ1-2; the match to TRBD1 covers 7 bases. With V trimmed by 2 bases and J by 4 bases, 8 bases remained unmatched. Germline CDR1 reads SGHRS; CDR2 reads YFSETQ. This CDR3 is built from 15 residues.

As for this clonotype: Since a much larger clone is just one base distant, this may be a read error. This chain links TRBV6-6 with TRBJ2-1, with a tentative D call TRBD1 (6 bases). V lost 6 bases and J lost 13, with 22 bases in between. CDR1 is MNHNY and CDR2 is SVGAGI in the germline V gene (reference sequence). The length of the CDR3 is 14 residues. CDR3 sequence: CASRTGLPGETQFF. As DNA, the CDR3 is TGTGCCAGCAGGACAGGCCTCCCCGGCGAGACCCAGTTCTTC.

V and J are TRBV7-2 and TRBJ2-7, with a tentative D call TRBD1 (6 bases). The V gene's germline CDR1 is SGHTA and CDR2 FQGNSA. Trimming shortened V by 1 base and J by 4 bases, and 14 bases separated the two germline ends. The CDR3 is 15 residues long. The CDR3 here is CASSLEGVQGYEQYF. CDR3 DNA sequence: TGTGCCAGCAGCTTAGAAGGGGTGCAGGGGTACGAGCAGTACTTC.

The chain is built from TRBV9 and TRBJ1-1, with D tentatively TRBD1 (6 bases). The CDR3 loop spans 15 amino acids. CDR1 is SGDLS and CDR2 is YYNGEE in the germline V gene. V lost 3 bases to trimming and J lost 1 base, with 13 bases between them. The CDR3 loop is CASSAGHLSNTEAFF. Here the CDR3 DNA reads TGTGCCAGCAGCGCGGGACACCTGTCGAACACTGAAGCTTTCTTT.

V usage is TRBV4-2 and J usage is TRBJ2-1, with D possibly matching TRBD2 (7 bases). Trimming removed 0 bases from V and 0 bases from J, with 15 bases in between. Germline V lookup: CDR1 LGHNA, CDR2 YNFKEQ. The CDR3 totals 18 residues. This chain's CDR3 is CASSQDLGGGRSYNEQFF. Here the CDR3 DNA reads TGTGCCAGCAGCCAAGATCTTGGGGGGGGCCGCTCCTACAATGAGCAGTTCTTC.

Ten or more counts support this clonotype. This rearrangement joins TRBV7-9 to TRBJ1-6; D call uncertain. The CDR3 contains 12 residues. V was cut by 2 bases and J by 8 bases, with 4 bases left in between. Germline assignment: CDR1 SEHNR and CDR2 FQNEAQ (reference sequence). The CDR3 protein is CASSLLDSPLHF. For the CDR3, the DNA is TGTGCCAGCAGCTTACTGGATTCACCCCTCCACTTT.

V usage is TRBV12-3 or TRBV12-4 and J usage is TRBJ1-3; D uncertain. The CDR3 is made up of 16 amino acids. V lost 7 bases to trimming and J lost 2 bases, with 18 bases between them. The CDR3 protein is CASNPRNRAPGNTIYF. In DNA form, the CDR3 reads TGTGCCAGCAACCCGAGGAACAGAGCTCCTGGAAACACCATATATTTT.

At least ten counts were recorded for this clonotype. The chain employs TRBV6-5 and TRBJ1-2; 7 bases line up with TRBD1. CDR1 is MNHEY, CDR2 SVGAGI, per germline. This CDR3 is 15 amino acids long. Trimming removed 2 bases from V and 4 bases from J; junction bases left unmatched: 7. The DNA for the CDR3 is TGTGCCAGCAGTTACGCTGACCGACAGGGCTATGGCTACACCTTC. Translated: CASSYADRQGYGYTF.

The chain recombines TRBV5-1 with TRBJ2-3; 8 bases are a match to TRBD2. Germline CDR1 is SGHRS and CDR2 is YFSETQ. CDR3 size: 15 residues. With 5 bases clipped from V and 2 bases from J, the junction kept 7 bases outside the gene matches. DNA for the CDR3: TGCGCCAGCAGTCCTCTAGCGGGCAACACAGATACGCAGTATTTT. This translates into CASSPLAGNTDTQYF.